The entry that follows covers one TCR beta chain sequence. The antigen remains undetermined. Trimming removed 8 bases from V and 2 bases from J; junction bases left unmatched: 0. The V gene's germline CDR1 is MDHEN and CDR2 SYDVKM. CDR3 length: 13 amino acids. The data stem from a study of T cell repertoires in cytomegalovirus infection. Study as a whole: Public signatures in TCR beta pointed to CMV infection and matching HLA type.

Whole-study results and caveats: HLA-C-restricted TCR beta clonotypes specific for CMV led the ex vivo response. Using cumulative public TCR beta family frequency, the authors identified those who carried CMV together with the relevant HLA.

TCRdb ran MiXCR on the reads and lists one entry per CDR3 protein. The top ten clones hold over 3.5% of a sample with some 320,000 distinct CDR3 sequences, approximately 9.5% of them seen once. The clonotype comes from a human donor in good health (CMV status not recorded). Some clones in this sample may be carry-over from other donors' samples. V and J are TRBV28 and TRBJ1-4; 9 bases line up with TRBD1. Sequencing was done on a sample of PBMCs. CDR3 region: CASGQGTNEKLFF. CDR3 DNA: TGTGCCAGCGGACAGGGGACTAATGAAAAACTGTTTTTT.